This TCR beta chain was obtained from a study of Tregs in tolerant kidney transplant recipients. Across the whole study: The nonmyeloablative bone marrow transplants came from related graft donors, with transient mixed chimerism.

Clones were read by immunoSEQ multiplex PCR, and TCRdb kept only the in-frame ones, dropping some. There are about 78,000 clones in the sample; roughly 90% occur only once, and approximately 0.3% lies in the top ten. This CDR3 has 11 residues. Per germline, CDR1 SGHRS and CDR2 YFSETQ. Trimming cost V 1 base and J 9 bases, with 6 bases left between them. The sequence was collected from a human donor who received a combined kidney and bone marrow transplant. The genes are TRBV5-1 and TRBJ2-3, with D possibly being TRBD2 (5 bases). The sequencing used Tregs from blood, collected before the transplant. CDR3 sequence: CASSLRETQYF. DNA of the CDR3: TGCGCCAGCAGCTTGCGGGAAACGCAGTATTTT.